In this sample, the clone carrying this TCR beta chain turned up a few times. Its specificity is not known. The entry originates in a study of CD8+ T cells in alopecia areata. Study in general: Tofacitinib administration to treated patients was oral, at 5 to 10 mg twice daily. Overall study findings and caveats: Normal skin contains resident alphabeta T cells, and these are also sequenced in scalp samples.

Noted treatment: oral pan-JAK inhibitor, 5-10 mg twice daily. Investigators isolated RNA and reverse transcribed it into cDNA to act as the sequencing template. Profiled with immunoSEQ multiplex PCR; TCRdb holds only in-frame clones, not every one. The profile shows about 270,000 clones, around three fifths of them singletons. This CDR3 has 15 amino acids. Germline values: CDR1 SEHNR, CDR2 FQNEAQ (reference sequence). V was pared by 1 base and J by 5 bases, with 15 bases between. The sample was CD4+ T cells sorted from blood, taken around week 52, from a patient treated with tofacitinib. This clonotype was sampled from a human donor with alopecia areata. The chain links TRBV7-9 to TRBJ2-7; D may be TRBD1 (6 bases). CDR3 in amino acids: CASSLGSTGKDEQYF. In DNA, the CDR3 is TGTGCCAGCAGCTTAGGAAGTACAGGGAAGGACGAGCAGTACTTC.